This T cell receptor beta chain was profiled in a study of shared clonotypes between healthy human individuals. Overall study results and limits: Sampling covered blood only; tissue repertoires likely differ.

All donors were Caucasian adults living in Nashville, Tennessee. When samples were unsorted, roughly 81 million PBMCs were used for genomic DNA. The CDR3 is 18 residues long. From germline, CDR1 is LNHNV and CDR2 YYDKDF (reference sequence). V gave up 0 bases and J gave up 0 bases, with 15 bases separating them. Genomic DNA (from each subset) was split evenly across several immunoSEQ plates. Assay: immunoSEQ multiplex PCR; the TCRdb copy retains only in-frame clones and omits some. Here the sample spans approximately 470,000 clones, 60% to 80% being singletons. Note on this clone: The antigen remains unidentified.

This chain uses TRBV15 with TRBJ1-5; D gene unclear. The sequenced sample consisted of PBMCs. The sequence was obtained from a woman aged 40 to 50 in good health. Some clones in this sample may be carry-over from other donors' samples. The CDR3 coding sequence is TGTGCCACCAGCAGAGATACGGCAGGCAGCCATAGCAATCAGCCCCAGCATTTT. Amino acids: CATSRDTAGSHSNQPQHF.